Following are 22 T cell receptor beta chains from one sample sequenced in a study of shared clonotypes between healthy human individuals. TCRdb's copy holds only in-frame clones and misses some; the assay was immunoSEQ multiplex PCR. The data contain roughly 2,500,000 clones, 93% of them singletons. Source material: naive CD4+ T cells from PBMCs. Regarding subset: CD45RA+ positively selected. The receptor set was obtained from a man between 18 and 29 years old in good health. Some clones in this sample may be carry-over from other donors' samples.

This clone was seen only a few times. This sample also contains other DNA sequences that code for the same CDR3. This chain uses TRBV4-1 with TRBJ2-1, with D possibly being TRBD1 (5 bases). Trimming shortened V by 1 base and J by 2 bases, and 9 bases separated the two germline ends. The CDR3 totals 15 residues. Germline values: CDR1 MGHRA, CDR2 YSYEKL. CDR3 DNA: TGCGCCAGCAGCCAAGTGGGGCTAGCCTACAATGAGCAGTTCTTC. It translates to CASSQVGLAYNEQFF.

The chain couples TRBV5-8 to TRBJ1-1; 8 nucleotides match TRBD1. Germline V gives CDR1 SGHTS, CDR2 YDEGEE. This CDR3 is 16 amino acids long. V was pared by 3 bases and J by 3 bases, with 10 bases of the junction left unmatched. The CDR3 DNA sequence: TGTGCCAGCAGCTCCGGACAGGGCAGGGGGTACACTGAAGCTTTCTTT. Translated: CASSSGQGRGYTEAFF.

CDR3 DNA: TGCGCCAGCAGCGCAGGGGATATTGGAAACACCATATATTTT. Its translation: CASSAGDIGNTIYF. The chain couples TRBV5-1 to TRBJ1-3, with D possibly matching TRBD1 (6 bases). V was clipped by 4 bases and J by 3 bases, with 11 bases between them. The CDR3 loop spans 14 amino acids. Germline V lookup: CDR1 SGHRS, CDR2 YFSETQ.

The CDR3 nucleotides read TGTGCCAGCAGCTTGGGACGGGGCTTAGAGACCCAGTACTTC. Amino acid sequence: CASSLGRGLETQYF. The V call is TRBV5-6, the J call TRBJ2-5, with D perhaps TRBD1 or TRBD2 (5 bases each). The germline V gene has CDR1 SGHDT and CDR2 YYEEEE. V lost 0 bases and J 4 bases, leaving 10 bases between the germline ends. This CDR3 is 14 amino acids long.

The CDR3 loop reads CASSLPRTGGSDTQYF. The CDR3 bases are TGTGCCAGCAGCTTACCCCGGACAGGGGGCTCAGATACGCAGTATTTT. V and J are TRBV7-9 and TRBJ2-3; the match to TRBD1 covers 11 bases. Losses at the gene ends were 2 bases for V and 4 bases for J; bases not matched to a gene: 5. There are 16 residues in the CDR3. CDR1 SEHNR and CDR2 FQNEAQ come from the germline V gene (reference sequence).

The chain employs TRBV5-4 and TRBJ2-7; 11 bases are shared with TRBD2. The CDR3 contains 14 residues. V shed 4 bases, J shed 2 bases, and the junction held 2 bases outside the gene matches. Germline V gene lookup returns CDR1 SGHNT and CDR2 YYREEE (reference sequence). Written as DNA, the CDR3 is TGTGCCAGCAGCATTAGCGGGGGGGCCTACGAGCAGTACTTC. As protein: CASSISGGAYEQYF.

The table lists this clone with a count of one. The V call is TRBV5-1, the J call TRBJ2-7; TRBD2 agrees at 9 bases. The junction had 8 bases not matched to a gene; V was cut back by 4 bases and J by 3 bases. Germline CDR1 reads SGHRS; CDR2 reads YFSETQ. This CDR3 comprises 15 residues. CDR3 residues: CASSPRASGVYEQYF. DNA of the CDR3: TGCGCCAGCAGCCCCCGGGCTAGCGGGGTCTACGAGCAGTACTTC.

This clone has just one count. V usage is TRBV4-2 and J usage is TRBJ2-2; possible D gene TRBD1, 6 bases. V was pared by 0 bases and J by 5 bases, with 10 bases between. Germline V CDR1 and CDR2: LGHNA, YNFKEQ. The CDR3 is 15 amino acids. In nucleotides, the CDR3 is TGTGCCAGCAGCCAAGATAGTAGGGGGACCGGGGAGCTGTTTTTT. It encodes CASSQDSRGTGELFF.

J is TRBJ2-7 and V is TRBV5-5; TRBD2 is a possible D gene (6 bases). Trimming left V 0 bases short and J 1 base short, with 8 bases between. Germline values: CDR1 SGHKS, CDR2 YYEKEE (reference sequence). The CDR3 has 14 amino acids. CDR3 residues: CASSLDAGSYEQYF. The CDR3 region has the DNA TGTGCCAGCAGCTTGGACGCGGGATCCTACGAGCAGTACTTC.

The rearrangement joins TRBV2 to TRBJ1-5, with TRBD1 identical over 9 bases. With 7 bases clipped from V and 6 bases from J, the junction kept 13 bases outside the gene matches. CDR3 length: 16 amino acids. CDR1 and CDR2 (germline): SNHLY, FYNNEI. The CDR3 DNA reads as TGTGCCAGCACCAGGGACGGACAGGGGCCCGGTCAGCCCCAGCATTTT. Its translation: CASTRDGQGPGQPQHF.

The chain is built from TRBV11-3 and TRBJ2-5; unclear D gene. The CDR3 spans 14 residues. V lost 1 base to trimming and J lost 4 bases, with 10 bases between them. Germline assignment: CDR1 SGHNT and CDR2 YENEEA. The CDR3 region has the DNA TGTGCCAGCAGCTTAGGGGCAGTTGGAGAGACCCAGTACTTC. As protein: CASSLGAVGETQYF.

This chain joins TRBV6-5 and TRBJ1-3; no clear D. From germline, CDR1 is MNHEY and CDR2 SVGAGI. The CDR3 totals 14 residues. V lost 0 bases, J lost 5 bases, and 8 bases lay in between. DNA of the CDR3: TGTGCCAGCAGTTACTCGCCAGAGAGAAACACCATATATTTT. It codes for CASSYSPERNTIYF.

The V gene is TRBV5-8, the J gene TRBJ1-4, with unresolved D. CDR3 length: 14 amino acids. V lost 0 bases, J lost 5 bases, and 8 bases lay in between. Germline values: CDR1 SGHTS, CDR2 YDEGEE. Written as DNA, the CDR3 is TGTGCCAGCAGCTTGGTTCTACAGAATGAAAAACTGTTTTTT. Protein sequence: CASSLVLQNEKLFF.

The chain couples TRBV5-1 to TRBJ1-1; D unclear. This CDR3 is 14 amino acids long. Looked up from germline, CDR1 is SGHRS and CDR2 is YFSETQ. Trimming shortened V by 2 bases and J by 1 base, and 9 bases separated the two germline ends. The DNA for the CDR3 is TGCGCCAGCAGCTTAATTGGGAGGAACACTGAAGCTTTCTTT. Its protein is CASSLIGRNTEAFF.

This rearrangement joins TRBV29-1 to TRBJ2-3; 8 positions agree with TRBD1. From germline, CDR1 is SQVTM and CDR2 ANQGSEA. J lost 0 bases, V lost 7 bases, and 12 bases had no gene match. The CDR3 covers 16 residues. The CDR3 sequence: CSGSGQEDSSTDTQYF. For the CDR3, the DNA is TGCAGCGGATCGGGACAGGAGGACTCTAGCACAGATACGCAGTATTTT.

Concerning this clone: Other nucleotide sequences in the sample specify the same CDR3. The J gene is TRBJ2-3, the V gene TRBV7-9; D ambiguous. This CDR3 comprises 14 residues. Trimming left V 5 bases short and J 2 bases short, with 11 bases between. CDR1 is SEHNR, CDR2 FQNEAQ, per germline (reference sequence). The CDR3 sequence: CASSPRRSTDTQYF. The DNA for the CDR3 is TGTGCCAGCAGCCCTAGACGCTCCACAGATACGCAGTATTTT.

The rearrangement links TRBV5-4 to TRBJ2-1; D is perhaps TRBD1 (6 bases). The germline V and J ends were trimmed by 4 bases and 4 bases, with 18 bases remaining between them. Germline assignment: CDR1 SGHNT and CDR2 YYREEE (reference sequence). The CDR3 is 16 amino acids. CDR3 sequence reads: CASSTLTGRSYNEQFF. The CDR3 DNA sequence: TGTGCCAGCAGCACTCTGACAGGCCGCTCTTACAATGAGCAGTTCTTC.

The chain employs TRBV4-3 and TRBJ1-1; 9 positions agree with TRBD1. The CDR3 contains 21 residues. V shed 1 base, J shed 0 bases, and the junction held 18 bases outside the gene matches. Per the germline V gene, CDR1 is LGHNA and CDR2 is YSLEER. CDR3 nucleotides: TGCGCCAGCAGCCAAGCCTACTCCCGGGACAGGGAACTTGGGATGAACACTGAAGCTTTCTTT. Amino acid sequence: CASSQAYSRDRELGMNTEAFF.

The J gene is TRBJ2-5, the V gene TRBV28, with D possibly TRBD2 on 6 matching bases. V was pared by 6 bases and J by 7 bases, with 18 bases between. This CDR3 contains 14 residues. Germline V gene lookup returns CDR1 MDHEN and CDR2 SYDVKM. CDR3 sequence (DNA): TGTGCCAGCAGCCGAAGGGACTTTAGAGGGACCCAGTACTTC. Protein sequence: CASSRRDFRGTQYF.

CDR3 protein: CASSEPGAGGETQYF. CDR3 in DNA: TGTGCCAGCAGTGAACCAGGGGCGGGGGGAGAGACCCAGTACTTC. V gene TRBV5-4 combines with J gene TRBJ2-5; TRBD2 matches 8 bases. Germline assignment: CDR1 SGHNT and CDR2 YYREEE (reference sequence). The CDR3 sequence is 15 residues long. V lost 5 bases, J lost 4 bases, and 10 bases stayed unmatched.

With respect to this clone: The sample has other DNA sequences that encode this CDR3 too. V and J are TRBV28 and TRBJ1-3; no clear D. Between the trimmed V and J ends, which lost 2 bases and 6 bases, there was a span of 2 bases. This CDR3 spans 11 amino acids. Germline CDR1 is MDHEN and CDR2 is SYDVKM. The CDR3: CASSLVNTIYF. The DNA for the CDR3 is TGTGCCAGCAGTTTAGTAAACACCATATATTTT.

Regarding this clone: Within the sample, other DNA sequences also encode this same CDR3. This chain joins TRBV7-8 and TRBJ1-3; no definite D call. Germline assignment: CDR1 SGHVS and CDR2 FQNEAQ. V lost 3 bases, J lost 4 bases, and 10 bases lay in between. The CDR3 runs 14 residues. CDR3 region: CASSLALGGNTIYF. DNA for the CDR3: TGTGCCAGCAGCTTGGCCTTGGGCGGAAACACCATATATTTT.